This T cell receptor (beta chain) was profiled in a study of T cells in localized non-small cell lung cancer. Method: immunoSEQ multiplex PCR; TCRdb's copy keeps in-frame clones and lacks some. The sample includes 100,000 to 150,000 clones, around 89% of them seen just once. Study outcomes and limitations: Heterogeneity remains possible because sequencing was limited to only one tumor region.

On this clone itself: Its antigen remains unknown.

The TCR was taken from an older female donor with stage I lung adenocarcinoma. The material sequenced was peripheral blood, taken before any cancer treatment.

Here the CDR3 reads CASNYRINSNQPQHF. The CDR3 nucleotides are TGTGCCAGTAATTATCGCATTAATAGCAATCAGCCCCAGCATTTT. The gene calls are TRBV19 and TRBJ1-5, with D uncertain. The germline CDR1 and CDR2 sequences are LNHDA and SQIVND (reference sequence). Trimming removed 7 bases from V and 0 bases from J, with 13 bases in between. The CDR3 covers 15 residues.